Each of the 32 T cell receptor beta chains below was sequenced from the same sample in a study of cytomegalovirus exposure and HLA in healthy donors. PCR primers comprised 60 Vbeta and 13 Jbeta primers. Generated by immunoSEQ multiplex PCR, the TCRdb table keeps only in-frame clones and is missing some. The sample holds about 150,000 clones, approximately 79% seen once. Sequences were obtained from PBMCs. The receptor source for this set is a man over 45 in good health and CMV-seropositive.

The chain uses TRBV10-1 and TRBJ2-2; D is unresolved. Looked up from germline, CDR1 is WNHNN and CDR2 is SYGVQD (reference sequence). V dropped 5 bases and J dropped 1 base, with 11 bases sitting between them. This CDR3 has 15 amino acids. The CDR3 here is CASSSTILNTGELFF. CDR3 DNA sequence: TGCGCCAGCAGTTCCACTATATTGAACACCGGGGAGCTGTTTTTT.

This clone was detected only a few times. The rearrangement links TRBV10-3 to TRBJ2-1; D gene uncertain. The germline gives CDR1 ENHRY, CDR2 SYGVKD. The germline V and J ends were trimmed by 3 bases and 4 bases, with 13 bases remaining between them. The CDR3 totals 15 residues. CDR3 DNA: TGTGCCATCAGTGATTTGGTAGACACATACAATGAGCAGTTCTTC. This encodes CAISDLVDTYNEQFF.

This clone was seen a few times. CDR3 DNA: TGTGCCAGCAGCTTAAGGACAGGTATCAATGAGCAGTTCTTC. This encodes CASSLRTGINEQFF. The rearrangement joins TRBV7-6 to TRBJ2-1; 7 nucleotides line up with TRBD1. V gave up 2 bases and J gave up 6 bases; unmatched junction bases: 4. The CDR3 sequence is 14 residues long. Germline CDR1 and CDR2: SGHVS and FNYEAQ. Together with reference TRBV7-6 and TRBJ2-1, the CDR3 gives the full variable domain: GAGVSQSPRYKVTKRGQDVALRCDPISGHVSLYWYRQALGQGPEFLTYFNYEAQQDKSGLPNDRFSAERPEGSISTLTIQRTEQRDSAMYRCASSLRTGINEQFFGPGTRLTVL.

This chain connects TRBV5-1 to TRBJ2-7; 8 positions agree with TRBD2. The CDR3 totals 16 residues. In germline, CDR1 is SGHRS, CDR2 YFSETQ. V dropped 1 base and J dropped 1; count of bases not matched to a gene: 7. This chain's CDR3 is CASSLRGGSWSYEQYF. The CDR3 bases are TGCGCCAGCAGCTTGCGCGGGGGGTCGTGGTCCTACGAGCAGTACTTC.

The chain links TRBV6-6 to TRBJ2-1, with 7 bases fitting TRBD2. Trimming took 7 bases from V and 8 from J; bases not matched to a gene: 14. The CDR3 length is 15 residues. Germline-derived CDR1 and CDR2 are MNHNY and SVGAGI (reference sequence). CDR3 DNA: TGTGCCAGCATCCAGAGATCGGGGGGAGGGGATGAGCAGTTCTTC. This encodes CASIQRSGGGDEQFF.

The chain has TRBV10-3 and TRBJ1-3, with 10 bases lining up with TRBD1. After removal of 6 bases from V and 10 bases from J, the junction contained 6 bases not matched to a gene. The germline CDR1 and CDR2 sequences are ENHRY and SYGVKD. CDR3 length: 13 residues. For the CDR3, the DNA is TGTGCCATCAGGGGACAGGGGCTTCGGACCATATATTTT. Its protein is CAIRGQGLRTIYF.

The gene calls are TRBV5-5 and TRBJ2-1; the match to TRBD2 covers 11 bases. The germline CDR1 and CDR2 sequences are SGHKS and YYEKEE (reference sequence). Losses at the gene ends were 4 bases for V and 6 bases for J; bases not matched to a gene: 15. The CDR3 is 18 amino acids. The CDR3 reads CASSPGLAGGGGSNEQFF. CDR3 coding DNA: TGTGCCAGCAGCCCCGGACTAGCGGGCGGGGGGGGGTCCAATGAGCAGTTCTTC.

The gene calls are TRBV5-8 and TRBJ1-1, with 8 bases aligning to TRBD1. Germline V gene sequence: CDR1 SGHTS, CDR2 YDEGEE. The CDR3 loop spans 14 amino acids. With V trimmed by 5 bases and J by 3 bases, 6 bases remained unmatched. CDR3 in amino acids: CASSLPDRDTEAFF. The DNA for the CDR3 is TGTGCCAGCAGTTTGCCGGACAGGGACACTGAAGCTTTCTTT.

The rearrangement joins TRBV5-1 to TRBJ2-5, with D perhaps matching TRBD2 (6 bases). Germline V CDR1 and CDR2: SGHRS, YFSETQ. V was trimmed by 4 bases and J by 5 bases, leaving 12 bases between them. The CDR3 has 13 amino acids. The CDR3 DNA is TGCGCCAGCAGCAGCGCCCGGGAGGAGACCCAGTACTTC. Residues: CASSSAREETQYF.

The CDR3 bases are TGTGCCAGTACTGACAGGGTAGACACTGAAGCTTTCTTT. Protein product: CASTDRVDTEAFF. The chain uses TRBV19 and TRBJ1-1; 7 positions match TRBD1. Germline-derived CDR1 and CDR2 are LNHDA and SQIVND (reference sequence). After removal of 7 bases from V and 3 bases from J, the junction contained 5 bases not matched to a gene. The CDR3 is 13 amino acids.

A note on this clone: At one end, the junction sequence differs from germline, possibly due to a read error. The chain links TRBV7-9 to TRBJ1-4; D is unresolved. Per germline, CDR1 SEHNR and CDR2 FQNEAQ (reference sequence). This CDR3 region has 14 residues. CDR3 DNA: TGTTCCAGCAGCTTAGCGGGAGGGTCAGAAAAACTGTTTTTT. Its translation is CSSSLAGGSEKLFF.

This chain links TRBV10-1 with TRBJ1-5; no clear D. Trimming pared 2 bases from V and 2 bases from J, leaving 4 bases between. Germline values: CDR1 WNHNN, CDR2 SYGVQD (reference sequence). The CDR3 runs to 13 residues. CDR3 bases: TGCGCCAGCAGTGAGGTCGGCAATCAGCCCCAGCATTTT. Translated, it gives CASSEVGNQPQHF.

The chain uses TRBV27 and TRBJ2-1; no firm D call. V lost 3 bases, J lost 2 bases, and 5 bases lay in between. CDR3 length equals 13 residues. The germline V gene encodes CDR1 MNHEY and CDR2 SMNVEV (reference sequence). Written as DNA, the CDR3 is TGTGCCAGCAGTTTCTCGGCCTACAATGAGCAGTTCTTC. Protein product: CASSFSAYNEQFF.

The chain has TRBV30 and TRBJ1-6; D gene ambiguous. Germline V gives CDR1 GTSNPN, CDR2 SVGIG (reference sequence). The CDR3 consists of 15 residues. V shed 7 bases and J shed 9 bases, with 22 bases lying between them. The CDR3 sequence is CASARENLLSSPLHF. CDR3 nucleotide sequence: TGTGCCTCGGCAAGGGAGAATTTGCTTTCTTCACCCCTCCACTTT.

This clone has a single count. The chain combines TRBV6-5 with TRBJ1-2; TRBD1 matches at 9 bases. Germline V CDR1 and CDR2: MNHEY, SVGAGI. Unmatched junction bases numbered 7, after V lost 2 bases and J lost 6 bases. This CDR3 is built from 15 residues. CDR3 DNA sequence: TGTGCCAGCAGTTACCCGGGACAGGGCAGAGATGGCTACACCTTC. It translates to CASSYPGQGRDGYTF.

Remarks on this clone: A single base is all that separates this from a far larger clone, so a read error is likely. The chain combines TRBV27 with TRBJ1-5, with D possibly TRBD1 on 5 matching bases. The length of the CDR3 is 15 residues. Germline-derived CDR1 and CDR2 are MNHEY and SMNVEV (reference sequence). Between the trimmed V and J ends, which lost 6 bases and 4 bases, there was a span of 16 bases. The CDR3, as DNA: TGTGCCAGCAGCTTAGAATTCAACAGGAATCAGCCCCAGCATTTT. Its translation: CASSLEFNRNQPQHF.

The CDR3, as DNA: TGCGCCAGCAGCAGTCCCGCGTCCTCCTACAATGAGCAGTTCTTC. Its protein product is CASSSPASSYNEQFF. The V gene is TRBV5-1, the J gene TRBJ2-1, with D hard to call. The CDR3 is 15 amino acids. Trimming stripped 4 bases from V and 0 bases from J, with 11 bases between. Germline loops: CDR1 SGHRS, CDR2 YFSETQ.

This clone has only a few counts. The genes are TRBV18 and TRBJ2-7; perhaps TRBD1 as D (5 bases). This CDR3 region has 15 residues. Germline V lookup: CDR1 KGHSH, CDR2 LQKENI. Trimming took off 0 bases at V and 3 bases at J, with 12 bases between the two ends. This CDR3 reads CASSPPSRVDYEQYF. CDR3 nucleotide sequence: TGTGCCAGCTCACCACCGTCCAGGGTGGACTACGAGCAGTACTTC. Together with reference TRBV18 and TRBJ2-7, the CDR3 gives the full variable domain: NAGVMQNPRHLVRRRGQEARLRCSPMKGHSHVYWYRQLPEEGLKFMVYLQKENIIDESGMPKERFSAEFPKEGPSILRIQQVVRGDSAAYFCASSPPSRVDYEQYFGPGTRLTVT.

The chain uses TRBV6-5 and TRBJ1-5; 8 nucleotides match TRBD1. CDR3 size: 16 residues. Unmatched junction bases numbered 9, after V lost 4 bases and J lost 4 bases. Per germline, CDR1 MNHEY and CDR2 SVGAGI. CDR3 residues: CASSFRQGSWNQPQHF. Written as DNA, the CDR3 is TGTGCCAGCAGTTTTCGACAGGGGAGTTGGAATCAGCCCCAGCATTTT.

DNA for the CDR3: TGTGCCAGCAGCAAAAGTAGTAGGGCAGGGAGGACCGACGCGAACACCGGGGAGCTGTTTTTT. Translated, it gives CASSKSSRAGRTDANTGELFF. The chain recombines TRBV21-1 with TRBJ2-2; no DNA check was done on the table's D call, TRBD2. TRBV21-1 is assigned pseudogene status. The CDR3 consists of 21 residues.

The genes are TRBV5-1 and TRBJ2-2; D perhaps matches TRBD2 (6 bases). Trimming left V 3 bases short and J 4 bases short, with 16 bases between. The germline CDR1 and CDR2 sequences are SGHRS and YFSETQ. The CDR3 is made up of 16 amino acids. This chain's CDR3 is CASSSSGTPGTGELFF. CDR3 nucleotides: TGCGCCAGCAGCTCCTCCGGGACTCCGGGCACCGGGGAGCTGTTTTTT.

This chain links TRBV15 with TRBJ1-2; tentatively, D is TRBD1 (6 bases). The CDR3 is 13 amino acids. CDR1 is LNHNV, CDR2 YYDKDF, per germline (reference sequence). V was clipped by 6 bases and J by 4 bases, with 12 bases between them. CDR3 sequence reads: CATSPDRIYGYTF. The CDR3 nucleotides read TGTGCCACCAGTCCCGACAGGATCTATGGCTACACCTTC.

As DNA, the CDR3 is TGCGCCAGCAGAGGCGGCACCGGGGAGCTGTTTTTT. Amino acids: CASRGGTGELFF. The J gene is TRBJ2-2, the V gene TRBV10-1, with D uncertain. This CDR3 is built from 12 residues. V lost 6 bases to trimming and J lost 4 bases, with 6 bases between them. Germline CDR1 and CDR2: WNHNN and SYGVQD (reference sequence).

The V gene is TRBV19, the J gene TRBJ2-5, with 7 bases that match TRBD1. This CDR3 region has 16 residues. Germline values: CDR1 LNHDA, CDR2 SQIVND (reference sequence). V lost 5 bases, J lost 1 base, and 10 bases stayed unmatched. CDR3 in amino acids: CASSPRQGALQETQYF. The DNA for the CDR3 is TGTGCCAGTAGTCCGCGACAGGGAGCTCTCCAAGAGACCCAGTACTTC.

The chain joins TRBV5-4 to TRBJ2-7; 9 bases match TRBD1. The CDR3 spans 14 residues. Unmatched junction bases numbered 2, after V lost 3 bases and J lost 1 base. Germline assignment: CDR1 SGHNT and CDR2 YYREEE (reference sequence). The CDR3 coding sequence is TGTGCCAGCAGCTCCGGGACAGGGTCCTACGAGCAGTACTTC. The encoded protein is CASSSGTGSYEQYF.

Points on this clone: Within the sample, other DNA sequences also encode this same CDR3. This rearrangement joins TRBV11-2 to TRBJ2-7; TRBD2 is a possible D gene (5 bases). The V gene's germline CDR1 is SGHAT and CDR2 FQNNGV. Trimming shortened V by 5 bases and J by 6 bases, and 8 bases separated the two germline ends. The CDR3 consists of 11 residues. The CDR3 spells CASSPGSEQYF. CDR3 sequence (DNA): TGTGCCAGCAGCCCGGGGAGCGAGCAGTACTTC.

This clone was detected only once. The rearrangement uses TRBV18 and TRBJ1-2; TRBD1 aligns across 9 bases. The CDR3 is made up of 14 amino acids. The V gene's germline CDR1 is KGHSH and CDR2 LQKENI. Trimming at V came to 3 bases and at J to 8 bases, leaving 7 bases not matched to a gene. The CDR3 DNA reads as TGTGCCAGCTCACCGGTCGGGACAGGGCAAGGCTACACCTTC. This gives the protein CASSPVGTGQGYTF.

V gene TRBV10-3 combines with J gene TRBJ2-7; 9 bases match TRBD1. The germline CDR1 and CDR2 sequences are ENHRY and SYGVKD. V shed 1 base, J shed 6 bases, and the junction held 4 bases outside the gene matches. This CDR3 region has 14 residues. The CDR3: CAISEWGTGIEQYF. The CDR3, as DNA: TGTGCCATCAGTGAGTGGGGGACAGGGATCGAGCAGTACTTC.

As to this clone: The same CDR3 is also encoded by other DNA sequences in this sample. The rearrangement joins TRBV27 to TRBJ1-1; D perhaps matches TRBD1 (5 bases). Germline V gene lookup returns CDR1 MNHEY and CDR2 SMNVEV (reference sequence). V gave up 2 bases and J gave up 0 bases, with 7 bases separating them. This CDR3 spans 14 amino acids. CDR3: CASSLGGVNTEAFF. The CDR3 region has the DNA TGTGCCAGCAGTTTAGGAGGGGTGAACACTGAAGCTTTCTTT.

This clone was counted only a few times. Relative to the germline gene, one junction end is altered; a read error may explain this. The chain has TRBV5-3 and TRBJ2-7, with D possibly matching TRBD2 (5 bases). TRBV5-3 is recorded as an ORF, its role being uncertain. The CDR3 loop spans 13 amino acids. The CDR3 nucleotides are TGTGCCAGCAGCTTGTGGGAGTCAGACGAGCAGTACTTC. It yields the protein CASSLWESDEQYF.

The chain joins TRBV5-4 to TRBJ2-7, with 13 bases that match TRBD2. CDR3 size: 16 residues. Germline V gene lookup returns CDR1 SGHNT and CDR2 YYREEE (reference sequence). V trimming: 4 bases; J trimming: 1 base; junction bases outside the gene matches: 5. The CDR3: CASSTGTSGVSYEQYF. CDR3 in DNA: TGTGCCAGCAGCACTGGGACTAGCGGGGTTTCCTACGAGCAGTACTTC.

The V and J genes are TRBV10-1 and TRBJ1-2; 7 bases are shared with TRBD1. This CDR3 region has 15 residues. The junction had 10 bases not matched to a gene; V was cut back by 1 base and J by 8 bases. Germline assignment: CDR1 WNHNN and CDR2 SYGVQD (reference sequence). CDR3 residues: CASSEFDRVQGGYTF. The CDR3 DNA follows: TGCGCCAGCAGTGAGTTTGACAGGGTACAGGGCGGCTACACCTTC.